The 32 T cell receptor beta chains given below trace back to one sample, sequenced in a study of T cell clonotyping in hematopoietic cell transplantation. TCRdb's table, derived via immunoSEQ multiplex PCR, lists solely in-frame clones and lacks some. The repertoire holds roughly 45,000 clones, with around 84% as singletons. Indicated time point: recipient sample about 28 days before transplant, after cytoreduction. Sequenced here: peripheral blood mononuclear cells, sampled before stem cell transplant. Receptors were obtained from a man in his sixties with biphenotypic leukemia. Some clones in this sample may be carry-over from other donors' samples.

V usage is TRBV19 and J usage is TRBJ2-3, with 8 nucleotides matching TRBD1. Unmatched junction bases numbered 13, after V lost 5 bases and J lost 3 bases. CDR1 and CDR2 from the germline V gene are LNHDA and SQIVND (reference sequence). CDR3 length: 17 residues. This chain's CDR3 is CASSYRGRLYGTDTQYF. The CDR3 DNA follows: TGTGCCAGTAGTTACAGGGGGAGGCTTTACGGTACAGATACGCAGTATTTT.

This chain joins TRBV28 and TRBJ2-5, with 10 bases fitting TRBD2. Looked up from germline, CDR1 is MDHEN and CDR2 is SYDVKM. This CDR3 region has 15 residues. J gave up 1 base and V 3 bases, and 2 bases lay outside the gene matches. DNA of the CDR3: TGTGCCAGCAGTTTTTTAGCGGGGGGCCAAGAGACCCAGTACTTC. The encoded protein is CASSFLAGGQETQYF.

This chain joins TRBV19 and TRBJ1-5, with unresolved D. Germline-derived CDR1 and CDR2 are LNHDA and SQIVND (reference sequence). Trimming shortened V by 5 bases and J by 7 bases, and 9 bases separated the two germline ends. The CDR3 loop spans 12 amino acids. CDR3 protein: CASSALRQPQHF. Here the CDR3 DNA reads TGTGCCAGTAGTGCCCTGAGACAGCCCCAGCATTTT.

The chain employs TRBV28 and TRBJ2-7, with TRBD1 matching 10 bases. V lost 2 bases, J lost 0 bases, and 4 bases stayed unmatched. In germline, CDR1 is MDHEN, CDR2 SYDVKM. CDR3 length: 16 residues. CDR3 DNA: TGTGCCAGCAGTTTAACCGGGACAGGGGTCTCCTACGAGCAGTACTTC. Encoded protein: CASSLTGTGVSYEQYF.

This clone is medium-sized. This chain connects TRBV25-1 to TRBJ2-7; D gene ambiguous. CDR1 and CDR2 from the germline V gene are MGHDK and SYGVNS. V lost 7 bases to trimming and J lost 3 bases, with 22 bases between them. The CDR3 extends over 16 amino acids. CDR3 protein: CASTRTVRRRGYEQYF. As DNA, the CDR3 is TGTGCCAGCACTAGAACTGTCAGGCGGCGAGGCTACGAGCAGTACTTC.

The chain links TRBV7-2 to TRBJ1-4; TRBD1 matches 9 bases. The length of the CDR3 is 15 residues. Losses at the gene ends were 5 bases for V and 7 bases for J; bases not matched to a gene: 8. Germline V CDR1 and CDR2: SGHTA, FQGNSA. The CDR3 nucleotides are TGTGCCAGCAGCCGGGGCGACAGGGGGGGTGAAAAACTGTTTTTT. This sequence encodes CASSRGDRGGEKLFF. Full variable domain (outside the CDR3, taken from reference TRBV7-2 and TRBJ1-4): GAGVSQSPSNKVTEKGKDVELRCDPISGHTALYWYRQSLGQGLEFLIYFQGNSAPDKSGLPSDRFSAERTGGSVSTLTIQRTQQEDSAVYLCASSRGDRGGEKLFFGSGTQLSVL.

This chain links TRBV30 with TRBJ2-5; D uncertain. This CDR3 is built from 12 residues. Trimming cost V 0 bases and J 5 bases, with 7 bases left between them. CDR1 is GTSNPN, CDR2 SVGIG, per germline (reference sequence). CDR3 loop: CAWSVTVETQYF. CDR3 DNA: TGTGCCTGGAGTGTAACGGTGGAGACCCAGTACTTC.

CDR3 nucleotides: TGTGCCAGCAGCCGGGATTACAGCTCCTACGAGCAGTACTTC. Translating it yields CASSRDYSSYEQYF. The chain links TRBV5-4 to TRBJ2-7, with D possibly being TRBD2 (5 bases). The V gene lost 4 bases and the J gene lost 0 bases, with 11 bases spanning the gap. Germline V gene data show CDR1 as SGHNT and CDR2 as YYREEE (reference sequence). The CDR3 totals 14 residues.

The rearrangement joins TRBV19 to TRBJ2-2; TRBD1 or TRBD2 may be the D gene (5 bases each). Looked up from germline, CDR1 is LNHDA and CDR2 is SQIVND (reference sequence). CDR3 length: 13 amino acids. Trimming left V 5 bases short and J 8 bases short, with 12 bases between. The CDR3 coding sequence is TGTGCCAGTAGTTGGGACCCATATGGGGAGCTGTTTTTT. Translated, it gives CASSWDPYGELFF.

This chain uses TRBV7-2 with TRBJ1-2; possible D gene TRBD1, 6 bases. Germline V CDR1 and CDR2: SGHTA, FQGNSA. Between the trimmed V and J ends, which lost 9 bases and 8 bases, there was a span of 16 bases. CDR3 length: 12 amino acids. The CDR3 DNA is TGTGCCAGGCGAGGGGGGCTGAAGGGCTACACCTTC. It specifies CARRGGLKGYTF.

The genes are TRBV28 and TRBJ2-1; weak D call: TRBD2 (5 bases). The CDR3 consists of 14 residues. Germline values: CDR1 MDHEN, CDR2 SYDVKM. V was clipped by 6 bases and J by 8 bases, with 17 bases between them. The CDR3 DNA reads TGTGCCAGCAGACCCGGGATCCCAGGCTATGAGCAGTTCTTC. Translating it yields CASRPGIPGYEQFF.

This clone has a handful of counts. The chain is built from TRBV20-1 and TRBJ2-4; unclear D gene. CDR3 size: 11 residues. Trimming shortened V by 5 bases and J by 10 bases, and 12 bases separated the two germline ends. Germline assignment: CDR1 DFQATT and CDR2 SNEGSKA (reference sequence). The CDR3 protein is CSAWIEIIQYF. CDR3 coding DNA: TGCAGTGCTTGGATAGAGATAATTCAGTACTTC.

V and J are TRBV7-9 and TRBJ2-5; D may be TRBD2 (7 bases). Germline lookup yields CDR1 SEHNR and CDR2 FQNEAQ (reference sequence). The V and J ends lost 5 bases and 4 bases respectively, with 14 bases between them. This CDR3 is built from 14 residues. CDR3 sequence reads: CASSASGGGETQYF. CDR3 DNA sequence: TGTGCCAGCAGCGCTAGCGGAGGGGGAGAGACCCAGTACTTC.

The chain uses TRBV19 and TRBJ1-5; no clear D gene. Trimming took 5 bases from V and 1 from J, leaving 27 bases between them. The CDR3 contains 20 residues. Germline CDR1 is LNHDA and CDR2 is SQIVND (reference sequence). Here the CDR3 reads CASSSDAHQVVPLSNQPQHF. CDR3 nucleotides: TGTGCCAGTAGTTCGGACGCCCACCAGGTCGTGCCTCTCAGCAATCAGCCCCAGCATTTT.

This chain connects TRBV9 to TRBJ1-2, with D perhaps TRBD1 (6 bases). The CDR3 is 13 amino acids. V was shortened by 5 bases and J by 6 bases, with 14 bases between the two germline ends. Germline lookup yields CDR1 SGDLS and CDR2 YYNGEE. The CDR3 DNA reads TGTGCCAGCAGTGCGGACAGACTCGATGGCTACACCTTC. Translation: CASSADRLDGYTF.

V is TRBV9 and J is TRBJ2-2, with 12 nucleotides matching TRBD2. Germline lookup yields CDR1 SGDLS and CDR2 YYNGEE. This CDR3 spans 14 amino acids. V lost 3 bases and J lost 7; bases outside the gene matches: 1. CDR3 amino acids: CASSASGRVGELFF. The DNA for the CDR3 is TGTGCCAGCAGCGCTAGCGGGAGGGTCGGGGAGCTGTTTTTT.

The J gene is TRBJ2-7, the V gene TRBV28; 7 bases align to TRBD1. The trim removed 7 bases at V and 0 bases at J, leaving 9 bases unmatched. The CDR3 has 15 amino acids. The germline CDR1 and CDR2 sequences are MDHEN and SYDVKM. The DNA of the CDR3 is TGTGCCAGCACCCCCCAGGGGGTAGGCTCCTACGAGCAGTACTTC. It yields the protein CASTPQGVGSYEQYF.

V and J are TRBV6-6 and TRBJ1-6; no clear D gene. The V end lost 2 bases, the J end lost 16 bases, and 9 bases lay between the germline ends. Germline loops: CDR1 MNHNY, CDR2 SVGAGI (reference sequence). The CDR3 covers 11 residues. In DNA form, the CDR3 reads TGTGCCAGCAGTTACGGGCAGCGGCTCCACTTT. Amino acids: CASSYGQRLHF.

V is TRBV7-8 and J is TRBJ2-5; 8 bases fit TRBD2. The CDR3 loop spans 14 amino acids. The V segment lost 4 bases and the J segment 5 bases; nucleotides outside the gene matches: 6. The V gene's germline CDR1 is SGHVS and CDR2 FQNEAQ. The chain's CDR3 is CASSSGRARETQYF. DNA of the CDR3: TGTGCCAGCAGCTCCGGGAGGGCCAGGGAGACCCAGTACTTC.

CDR3 sequence: CASSYSDGHLGFYTF. The CDR3 DNA follows: TGTGCCAGCAGTTACTCGGACGGTCATTTGGGTTTCTACACCTTC. V and J are TRBV6-5 and TRBJ1-2; no firm D call. The CDR3 loop spans 15 amino acids. The germline V gene has CDR1 MNHEY and CDR2 SVGAGI. Trimming took off 0 bases at V and 10 bases at J, with 18 bases between the two ends.

The chain uses TRBV30 and TRBJ1-4; a possible D gene is TRBD1 (6 bases). V dropped 4 bases and J dropped 2 bases, with 11 bases sitting between them. CDR1 is GTSNPN and CDR2 is SVGIG in the germline V gene (reference sequence). The CDR3 spans 14 residues. The CDR3 region is CAWTVGATNEKLFF. CDR3 coding DNA: TGTGCCTGGACGGTGGGGGCGACTAATGAAAAACTGTTTTTT.

The CDR3 DNA is TGTGCCAGTAGTCAATCACTGACAGGGGGGAGGAGGAACACTGAAGCTTTCTTT. As protein: CASSQSLTGGRRNTEAFF. This chain joins TRBV19 and TRBJ1-1; the match to TRBD1 covers 9 bases. The CDR3 contains 18 residues. Trimming took 5 bases from V and 1 from J; bases not matched to a gene: 14. Germline V CDR1 and CDR2: LNHDA, SQIVND (reference sequence).

The V gene is TRBV7-3, the J gene TRBJ2-5; perhaps TRBD1 as D (6 bases). Germline CDR1 SGHTA, CDR2 FQGTGA. The CDR3 is made up of 13 amino acids. Trimming left V 4 bases short and J 5 bases short, with 11 bases between. CDR3 sequence: CASSSHREETQYF. The DNA of the CDR3 is TGTGCCAGCAGCTCCCACAGGGAGGAGACCCAGTACTTC. The complete variable domain, with remaining parts taken from reference TRBV7-3 and TRBJ2-5, reads GAGVSQTPSNKVTEKGKYVELRCDPISGHTALYWYRQSLGQGPEFLIYFQGTGAADDSGLPNDRFFAVRPEGSVSTLKIQRTERGDSAVYLCASSSHREETQYFGPGTRLLVL.

The chain is built from TRBV5-1 and TRBJ2-3; D gene uncertain. V lost 0 bases, J lost 4 bases, and 6 bases lay in between. This CDR3 region has 13 residues. Per germline, CDR1 SGHRS and CDR2 YFSETQ. The DNA of the CDR3 is TGCGCCAGCAGCTTGGCATCAGCAGATACGCAGTATTTT. Its translation is CASSLASADTQYF.

V gene TRBV6-4 combines with J gene TRBJ2-3, with 7 bases identical to TRBD2. V lost 4 bases and J lost 3; bases outside the gene matches: 7. Germline V lookup: CDR1 MRHNA, CDR2 SNTAGT. The CDR3 length is 15 residues. In DNA form, the CDR3 reads TGTGCCAGCAGTGCCCGACTAGCTACAACAGATACGCAGTATTTT. Encoded protein: CASSARLATTDTQYF.

The chain has TRBV5-1 and TRBJ1-5; D gene unclear. CDR1 and CDR2 from the germline V gene are SGHRS and YFSETQ. V was trimmed by 3 bases and J by 1 base, leaving 5 bases between them. The CDR3 runs to 13 residues. The DNA of the CDR3 is TGCGCCAGCAGCTACAGCAGCAATCAGCCCCAGCATTTT. It codes for CASSYSSNQPQHF.

V gene TRBV5-1 combines with J gene TRBJ2-2; D uncertain. Germline values: CDR1 SGHRS, CDR2 YFSETQ. V lost 0 bases and J lost 5, with 5 bases in between. The length of the CDR3 is 13 residues. The DNA for the CDR3 is TGCGCCAGCAGCTTGGGGGTGACCGGGGAGCTGTTTTTT. This encodes CASSLGVTGELFF.

This rearrangement joins TRBV15 to TRBJ1-2, with D possibly TRBD1 on 5 matching bases. The germline gives CDR1 LNHNV, CDR2 YYDKDF (reference sequence). V was pared by 5 bases and J by 2 bases, with 21 bases between. There are 17 residues in the CDR3. Here the CDR3 reads CATSRGVRVQQNYGYTF. CDR3 in DNA: TGTGCCACCAGCCGGGGGGTAAGGGTACAGCAGAACTATGGCTACACCTTC.

This clone was picked up one time. This rearrangement joins TRBV19 to TRBJ1-1, with TRBD1 matching over 9 bases. Germline V gene sequence: CDR1 LNHDA, CDR2 SQIVND (reference sequence). Trimming removed 6 bases from V and 0 bases from J; junction bases left unmatched: 29. The CDR3 is 23 residues long. CDR3 sequence (DNA): TGTGCCAGTAGAGCGTCGACAGGGGGTCCTCTGCACTATTACCCGCCGATGAACACTGAAGCTTTCTTT. Translating gives CASRASTGGPLHYYPPMNTEAFF.

This rearrangement joins TRBV28 to TRBJ2-6; D may be TRBD2 (7 bases). Trimming stripped 8 bases from V and 2 bases from J, with 19 bases between. In germline, CDR1 is MDHEN, CDR2 SYDVKM. The CDR3 extends over 17 amino acids. CDR3 bases: TGTGCCAGCGGGGGGGCAGAGGAAAGTCCTGGGGCCAACGTCCTGACTTTC. It yields the protein CASGGAEESPGANVLTF.

The CDR3 loop reads CACRGLTTEAFF. The CDR3 DNA reads TGTGCCTGCCGAGGTTTGACTACTGAAGCTTTCTTT. V and J are TRBV30 and TRBJ1-1; D is undetermined. The CDR3 extends over 12 amino acids. From germline, CDR1 is GTSNPN and CDR2 SVGIG (reference sequence). Trimming removed 6 bases at V and 5 bases at J, with 13 bases between.

The CDR3, as DNA: TGTGCCAGCAGTTTCTGGACAGGGGGAAACACTGAAGCTTTCTTT. Translating it yields CASSFWTGGNTEAFF. The rearrangement links TRBV28 to TRBJ1-1; TRBD1 matches 10 bases. The J segment lost 2 bases and the V segment lost 3 bases, leaving 3 bases of the junction unmatched. This CDR3 region has 15 residues. Germline CDR1 reads MDHEN; CDR2 reads SYDVKM.